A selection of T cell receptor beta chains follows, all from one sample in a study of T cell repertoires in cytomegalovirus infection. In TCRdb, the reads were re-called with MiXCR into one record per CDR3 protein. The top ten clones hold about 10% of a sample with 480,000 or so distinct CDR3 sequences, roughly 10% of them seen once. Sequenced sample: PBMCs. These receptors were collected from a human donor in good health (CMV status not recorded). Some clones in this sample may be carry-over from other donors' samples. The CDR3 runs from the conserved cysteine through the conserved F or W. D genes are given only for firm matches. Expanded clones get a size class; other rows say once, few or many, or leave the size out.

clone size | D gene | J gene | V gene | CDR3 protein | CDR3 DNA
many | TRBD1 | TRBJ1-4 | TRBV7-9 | CASSLATGGRGEKLFF | TGTGCCAGCAGCTTAGCTACAGGGGGCCGAGGGGAAAAACTGTTTTTT
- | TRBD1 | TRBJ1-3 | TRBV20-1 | CSAPTGSSSGNTIYF | TGCAGTGCACCGACAGGGTCGAGCTCTGGAAACACCATATATTTT
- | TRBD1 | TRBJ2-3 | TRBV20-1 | CSAREMGQSTDTQYF | TGCAGTGCTAGAGAGATGGGACAGAGCACAGATACGCAGTATTTT
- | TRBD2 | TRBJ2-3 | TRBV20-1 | CSARTSDTDTQYF | TGCAGTGCGCGGACTAGCGACACAGATACGCAGTATTTT
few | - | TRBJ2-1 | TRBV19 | CASSIGRGDGEQFF | TGTGCCAGTAGTATAGGAAGGGGGGACGGTGAGCAGTTCTTC
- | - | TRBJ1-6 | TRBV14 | CASSQTYNSPLHF | TGTGCCAGCAGCCAAACTTATAATTCACCCCTCCACTTT
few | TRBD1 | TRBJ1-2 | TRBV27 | CASSLSPGQGARYGYTF | TGTGCCAGCAGTTTATCGCCGGGACAGGGGGCGCGCTATGGCTACACCTTC
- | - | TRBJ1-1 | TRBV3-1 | CASGQRQGNTEAFF | TGTGCCAGCGGCCAACGCCAGGGGAACACTGAAGCTTTCTTT
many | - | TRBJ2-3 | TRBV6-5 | CASTRLGTQYF | TGTGCCAGCACGAGATTGGGCACGCAGTATTTT
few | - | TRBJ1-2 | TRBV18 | CASSPRSGTGNYGYTF | TGTGCCAGCTCACCACGTTCCGGGACGGGGAACTATGGCTACACCTTC
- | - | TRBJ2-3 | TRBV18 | CASSPVARSTDTQYF | TGTGCCAGCTCACCAGTAGCGAGAAGCACAGATACGCAGTATTTT
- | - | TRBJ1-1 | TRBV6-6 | CASRFFRSPTEAFF | TGTGCCAGCAGATTTTTCCGGTCCCCCACTGAAGCTTTCTTT
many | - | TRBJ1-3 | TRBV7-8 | CASSGARGSGNTIYF | TGTGCCAGCAGCGGAGCGCGGGGCTCTGGAAACACCATATATTTT
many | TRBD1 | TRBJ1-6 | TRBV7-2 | CAIRTGSGVSPLHF | TGTGCCATCCGGACAGGGTCAGGAGTTTCACCCCTCCACTTT
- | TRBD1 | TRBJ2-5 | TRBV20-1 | CSAPTGSETQYF | TGCAGTGCCCCGACAGGGTCAGAGACCCAGTACTTC
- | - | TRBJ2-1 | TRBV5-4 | CASSLDMEPSYNEQFF | TGTGCCAGCAGCTTGGATATGGAACCCTCCTACAATGAGCAGTTCTTC
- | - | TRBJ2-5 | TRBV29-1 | CSVGAAGEGETQYF | TGCAGCGTTGGCGCGGCAGGGGAGGGCGAGACCCAGTACTTC
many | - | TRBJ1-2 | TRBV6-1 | CASSEGGTTGTDSFSF | TGTGCCAGCAGTGAAGGAGGCACAACCGGGACGGATTCTTTCTCCTTC
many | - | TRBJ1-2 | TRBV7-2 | CASSSRGGATGYTF | TGTGCCAGCAGCTCCCGCGGGGGGGCGACTGGCTACACCTTC
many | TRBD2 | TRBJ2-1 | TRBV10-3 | CAISGTGTSGRALSYNEQFF | TGTGCCATCAGTGGCACCGGGACTAGCGGGAGGGCCCTCTCCTACAATGAGCAGTTCTTC
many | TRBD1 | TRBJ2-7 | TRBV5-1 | CASSPPRDRPYEQYF | TGCGCCAGCAGCCCCCCCCGGGACAGGCCCTACGAGCAGTACTTC
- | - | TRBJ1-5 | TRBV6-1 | CASREITGSGQPQHF | TGTGCCAGCAGGGAAATTACAGGGAGTGGACAGCCCCAGCATTTT
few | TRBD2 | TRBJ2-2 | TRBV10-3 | CAISELAGGPITGELFF | TGTGCCATCAGTGAACTAGCGGGAGGGCCTATCACCGGGGAGCTGTTTTTT
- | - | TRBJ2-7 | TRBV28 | CASSSSPPLDVYEQYF | TGTGCCAGCAGTTCCTCCCCCCCGCTAGACGTCTACGAGCAGTACTTC
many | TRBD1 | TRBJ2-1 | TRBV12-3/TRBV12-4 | CASSFDRGIYNEQFF | TGTGCCAGCAGTTTCGACAGGGGGATCTACAATGAGCAGTTCTTC
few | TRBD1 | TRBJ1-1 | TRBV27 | CASKVRDRGTENTEAFF | TGTGCCAGCAAAGTACGGGACAGGGGGACCGAGAACACTGAAGCTTTCTTT
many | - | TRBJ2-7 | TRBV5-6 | CASSPGAREQYF | TGTGCCAGCAGCCCCGGGGCGAGAGAGCAGTACTTC
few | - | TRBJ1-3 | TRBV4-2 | CASSQDQVTGNTIYF | TGTGCCAGCAGCCAAGATCAGGTGACTGGAAACACCATATATTTT
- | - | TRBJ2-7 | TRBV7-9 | CASSPPSTEQYF | TGTGCCAGCAGCCCCCCCAGTACCGAGCAGTACTTC
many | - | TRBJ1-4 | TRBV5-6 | CASSLTGEKLFF | TGTGCCAGCAGCTTGACGGGGGAAAAACTGTTTTTT
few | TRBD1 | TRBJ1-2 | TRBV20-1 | CSARKTGVDGYTF | TGCAGTGCTAGAAAGACAGGGGTGGATGGCTACACCTTC
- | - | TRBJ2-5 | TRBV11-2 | CASSPSRWRETQYF | TGTGCCAGCAGCCCGAGTCGATGGAGGGAGACCCAGTACTTC
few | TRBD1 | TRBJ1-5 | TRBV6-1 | CASSEKSWDRGNQPQHF | TGTGCCAGCAGTGAAAAGTCGTGGGACAGGGGGAATCAGCCCCAGCATTTT
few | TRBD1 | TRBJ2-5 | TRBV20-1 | CSAFTGTGGYRDQYF | TGCAGTGCCTTCACCGGGACAGGGGGCTACCGGGACCAGTACTTC
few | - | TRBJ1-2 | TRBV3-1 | CASSQDGQLDYGYTF | TGTGCCAGCAGCCAAGATGGACAGTTAGACTATGGCTACACCTTC
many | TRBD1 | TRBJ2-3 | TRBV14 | CASTPGGTGSVQLGTDTQYF | TGTGCCAGCACCCCAGGAGGGACAGGTTCTGTACAGCTTGGCACAGATACGCAGTATTTT
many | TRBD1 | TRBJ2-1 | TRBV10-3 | CAISGTGQRNEQFF | TGTGCCATCAGTGGGACAGGGCAGAGGAATGAGCAGTTCTTC
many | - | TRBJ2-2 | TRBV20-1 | CSAIAVNTGELFF | TGCAGTGCTATAGCGGTTAACACCGGGGAGCTGTTTTTT
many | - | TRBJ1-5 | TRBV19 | CASSTRDSPFHGNQPQHF | TGTGCCAGTAGTACCCGGGACTCCCCTTTTCATGGCAATCAGCCCCAGCATTTT
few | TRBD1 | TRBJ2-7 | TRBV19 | CASTATGINEQYF | TGTGCCAGTACGGCGACAGGGATCAACGAGCAGTACTTC
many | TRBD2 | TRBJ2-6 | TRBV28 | CASSLSGVSGANVLTF | TGTGCCAGCAGTTTAAGCGGGGTCTCTGGGGCCAACGTCCTGACTTTC
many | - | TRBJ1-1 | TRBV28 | CASRSGAFF | TGTGCCAGCAGATCGGGAGCTTTCTTT
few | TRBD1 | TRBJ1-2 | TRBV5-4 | CASSFRDRATYGYTF | TGTGCCAGCAGTTTCCGGGACAGGGCAACCTATGGCTACACCTTC
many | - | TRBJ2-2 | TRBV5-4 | CASSLIGSDTGELFF | TGTGCCAGCAGCTTGATAGGGAGTGATACCGGGGAGCTGTTTTTT
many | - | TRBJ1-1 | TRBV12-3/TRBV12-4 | CASSSDNMNTEAFF | TGTGCCAGCAGTTCCGATAATATGAACACTGAAGCTTTCTTT
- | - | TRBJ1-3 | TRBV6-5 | CASRLAGSSGNTIYF | TGTGCCAGCAGGTTGGCCGGGAGCTCTGGAAACACCATATATTTT
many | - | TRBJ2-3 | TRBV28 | CASSSQGRRTDTQYF | TGTGCCAGCAGTTCACAGGGGAGGAGGACAGATACGCAGTATTTT
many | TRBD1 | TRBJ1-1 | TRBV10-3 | CAISGTVRGTEAFF | TGTGCCATCAGTGGGACAGTCAGGGGGACTGAAGCTTTCTTT
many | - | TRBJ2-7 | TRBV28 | CASSSQPRTSYEQYF | TGTGCCAGCAGTTCTCAACCCAGGACTTCCTACGAGCAGTACTTC